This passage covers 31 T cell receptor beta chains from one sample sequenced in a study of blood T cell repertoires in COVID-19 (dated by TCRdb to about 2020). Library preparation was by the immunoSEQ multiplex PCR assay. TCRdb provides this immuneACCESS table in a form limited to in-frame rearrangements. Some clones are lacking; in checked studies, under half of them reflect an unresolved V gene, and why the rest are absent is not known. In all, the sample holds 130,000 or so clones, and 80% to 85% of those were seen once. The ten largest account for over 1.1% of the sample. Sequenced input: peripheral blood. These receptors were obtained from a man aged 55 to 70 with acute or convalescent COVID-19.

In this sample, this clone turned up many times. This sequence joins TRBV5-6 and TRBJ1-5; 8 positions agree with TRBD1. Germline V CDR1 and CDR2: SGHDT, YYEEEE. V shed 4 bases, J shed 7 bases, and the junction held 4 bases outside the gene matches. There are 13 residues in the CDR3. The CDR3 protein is CASSQGALQPQHF. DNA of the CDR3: TGTGCCAGCAGCCAGGGGGCTTTACAGCCCCAGCATTTT.

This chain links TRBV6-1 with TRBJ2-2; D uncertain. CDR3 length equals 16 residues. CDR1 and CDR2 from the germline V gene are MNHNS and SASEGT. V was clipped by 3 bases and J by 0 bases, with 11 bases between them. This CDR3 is CASSEPSQANTGELFF. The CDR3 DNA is TGTGCCAGCAGTGAGCCATCGCAGGCGAACACCGGGGAGCTGTTTTTT.

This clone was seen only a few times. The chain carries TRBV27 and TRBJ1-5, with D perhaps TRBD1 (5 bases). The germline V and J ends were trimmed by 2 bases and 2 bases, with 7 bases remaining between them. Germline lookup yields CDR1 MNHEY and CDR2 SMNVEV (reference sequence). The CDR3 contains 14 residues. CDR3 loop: CASSLTGGNQPQHF. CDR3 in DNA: TGTGCCAGCAGTTTAACGGGGGGCAATCAGCCCCAGCATTTT.

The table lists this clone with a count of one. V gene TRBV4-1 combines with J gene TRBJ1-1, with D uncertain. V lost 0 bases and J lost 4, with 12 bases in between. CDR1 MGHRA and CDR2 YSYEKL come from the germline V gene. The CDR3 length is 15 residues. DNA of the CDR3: TGCGCCAGCAGCCAAGATCCGGGTCGGGGCACTGAAGCTTTCTTT. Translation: CASSQDPGRGTEAFF.

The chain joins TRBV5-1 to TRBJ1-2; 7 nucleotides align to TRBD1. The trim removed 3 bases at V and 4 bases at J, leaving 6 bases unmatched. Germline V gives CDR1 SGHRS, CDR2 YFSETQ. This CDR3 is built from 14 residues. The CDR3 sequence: CASSSSGTAYGYTF. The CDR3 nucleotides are TGCGCCAGCAGCTCCTCCGGGACAGCCTATGGCTACACCTTC.

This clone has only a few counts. The CDR3 bases are TGTGCCAGCAGCTTAGGGCGCGGGGGGTTCACTAATAAATCCTACGAGCAGTACTTC. This codes for CASSLGRGGFTNKSYEQYF. This rearrangement joins TRBV7-9 to TRBJ2-7; 8 bases match TRBD2. CDR1 and CDR2 from the germline V gene are SEHNR and FQNEAQ (reference sequence). The V and J ends lost 1 base and 1 base, in that order; junction bases with no gene match: 15. The CDR3 totals 19 residues.

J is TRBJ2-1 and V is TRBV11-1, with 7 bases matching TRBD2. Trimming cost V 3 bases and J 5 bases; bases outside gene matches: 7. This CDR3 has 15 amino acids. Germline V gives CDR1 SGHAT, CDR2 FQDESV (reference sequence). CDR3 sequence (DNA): TGTGCCAGCAGCTTGGGAGGGTTCGGGCACAATGAGCAGTTCTTC. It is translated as CASSLGGFGHNEQFF.

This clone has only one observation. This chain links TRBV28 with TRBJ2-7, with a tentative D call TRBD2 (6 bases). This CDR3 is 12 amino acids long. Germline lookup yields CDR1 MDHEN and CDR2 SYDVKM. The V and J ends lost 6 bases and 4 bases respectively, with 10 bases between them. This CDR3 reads CASSRDSYEQYF. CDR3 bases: TGTGCCAGCAGCCGGGACTCTTACGAGCAGTACTTC.

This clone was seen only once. Here the CDR3 DNA reads TGTGCCAGCAGACAGGGGATGGGCAATCAGCCCCAGCATTTT. Its protein is CASRQGMGNQPQHF. The rearrangement links TRBV6-5 to TRBJ1-5; TRBD1 agrees at 7 bases. From germline, CDR1 is MNHEY and CDR2 SVGAGI. V lost 6 bases to trimming and J lost 2 bases; unmatched junction nucleotides: 4. The CDR3 runs to 14 residues.

CDR3 region: CAWSSGGWETQYF. As DNA, the CDR3 is TGTGCCTGGAGTTCAGGGGGGTGGGAGACCCAGTACTTC. The chain has TRBV30 and TRBJ2-5, with D maybe TRBD1 (7 bases). The V gene lost 2 bases and the J gene lost 5 bases, with 12 bases spanning the gap. Germline V lookup: CDR1 GTSNPN, CDR2 SVGIG (reference sequence). The CDR3 runs to 13 residues.

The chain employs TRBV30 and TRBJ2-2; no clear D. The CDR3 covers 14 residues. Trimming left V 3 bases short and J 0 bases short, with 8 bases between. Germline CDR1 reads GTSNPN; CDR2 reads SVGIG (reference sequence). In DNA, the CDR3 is TGTGCCTGGAGGAGAACAGCGAACACCGGGGAGCTGTTTTTT. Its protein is CAWRRTANTGELFF.

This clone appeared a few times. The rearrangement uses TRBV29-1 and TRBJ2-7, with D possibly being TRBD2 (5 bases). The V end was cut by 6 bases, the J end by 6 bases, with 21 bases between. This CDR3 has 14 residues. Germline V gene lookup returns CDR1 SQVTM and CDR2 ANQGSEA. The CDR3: CSVLTGSVGGEQYF. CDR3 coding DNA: TGCAGCGTCCTAACGGGGTCAGTCGGCGGCGAGCAGTACTTC.

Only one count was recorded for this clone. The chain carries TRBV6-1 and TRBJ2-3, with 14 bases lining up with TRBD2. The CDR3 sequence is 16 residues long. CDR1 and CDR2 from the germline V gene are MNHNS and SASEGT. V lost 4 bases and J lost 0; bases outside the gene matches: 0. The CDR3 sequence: CASSGLAGGSTDTQYF. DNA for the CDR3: TGTGCCAGCAGTGGACTAGCGGGGGGGAGCACAGATACGCAGTATTTT.

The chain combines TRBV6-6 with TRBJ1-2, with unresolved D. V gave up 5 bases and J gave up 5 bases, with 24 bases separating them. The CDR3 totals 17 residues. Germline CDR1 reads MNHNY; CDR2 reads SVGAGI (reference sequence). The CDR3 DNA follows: TGTGCCAGCAGTCGAGCTTCAGTTGGACGGGGTTCTTATGGCTACACCTTC. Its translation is CASSRASVGRGSYGYTF.

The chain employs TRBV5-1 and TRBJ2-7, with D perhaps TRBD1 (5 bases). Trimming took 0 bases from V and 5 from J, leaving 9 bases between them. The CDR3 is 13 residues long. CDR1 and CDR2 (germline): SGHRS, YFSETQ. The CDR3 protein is CASSLAGFHEQYF. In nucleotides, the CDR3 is TGCGCCAGCAGCTTGGCAGGGTTCCACGAGCAGTACTTC.

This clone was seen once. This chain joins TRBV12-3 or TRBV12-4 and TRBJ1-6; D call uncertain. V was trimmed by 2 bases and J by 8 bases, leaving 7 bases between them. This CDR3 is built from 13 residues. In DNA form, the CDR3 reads TGTGCCAGCAGTTTAAAAGGAGATTCACCCCTCCACTTT. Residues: CASSLKGDSPLHF.

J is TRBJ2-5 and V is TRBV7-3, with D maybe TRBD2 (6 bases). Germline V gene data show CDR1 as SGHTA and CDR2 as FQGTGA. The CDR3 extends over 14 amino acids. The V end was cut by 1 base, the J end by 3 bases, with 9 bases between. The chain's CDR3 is CASSLNAGKETQYF. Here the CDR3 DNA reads TGTGCCAGCAGCTTAAACGCGGGGAAAGAGACCCAGTACTTC. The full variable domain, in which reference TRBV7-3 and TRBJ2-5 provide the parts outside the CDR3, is GAGVSQTPSNKVTEKGKYVELRCDPISGHTALYWYRQSLGQGPEFLIYFQGTGAADDSGLPNDRFFAVRPEGSVSTLKIQRTERGDSAVYLCASSLNAGKETQYFGPGTRLLVL.

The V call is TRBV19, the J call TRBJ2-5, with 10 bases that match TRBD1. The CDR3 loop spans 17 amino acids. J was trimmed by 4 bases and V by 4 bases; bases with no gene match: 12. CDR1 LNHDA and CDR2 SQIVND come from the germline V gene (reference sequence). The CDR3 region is CASSKRQWTGGSETQYF. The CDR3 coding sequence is TGTGCCAGTAGTAAGAGGCAATGGACAGGGGGGTCAGAGACCCAGTACTTC.

CDR3 region: CASSLESSSYNSPLHF. CDR3 coding DNA: TGTGCCAGCAGCTTGGAGTCCAGCTCCTATAATTCACCCCTCCACTTT. The chain couples TRBV5-5 to TRBJ1-6; D gene ambiguous. V lost 0 bases and J lost 0, with 7 bases in between. This CDR3 spans 16 amino acids. Germline-derived CDR1 and CDR2 are SGHKS and YYEKEE (reference sequence).

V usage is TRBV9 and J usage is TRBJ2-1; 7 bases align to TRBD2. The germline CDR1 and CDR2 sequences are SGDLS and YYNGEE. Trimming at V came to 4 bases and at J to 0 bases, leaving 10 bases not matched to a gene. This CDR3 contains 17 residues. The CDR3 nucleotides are TGTGCCAGCAGCCCGAATTCCGGGGGGAGCTCCTACAATGAGCAGTTCTTC. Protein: CASSPNSGGSSYNEQFF.

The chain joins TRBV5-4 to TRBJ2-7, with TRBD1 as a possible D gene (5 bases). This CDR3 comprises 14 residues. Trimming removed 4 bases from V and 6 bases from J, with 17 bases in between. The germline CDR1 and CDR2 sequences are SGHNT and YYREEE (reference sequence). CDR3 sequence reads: CASSAVGRLGEQYF. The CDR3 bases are TGTGCCAGCAGCGCCGTGGGGCGGCTCGGCGAGCAGTACTTC.

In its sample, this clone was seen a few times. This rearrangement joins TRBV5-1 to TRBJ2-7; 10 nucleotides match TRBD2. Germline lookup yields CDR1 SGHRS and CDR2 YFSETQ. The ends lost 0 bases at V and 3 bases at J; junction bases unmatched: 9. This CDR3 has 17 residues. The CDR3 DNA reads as TGCGCCAGCAGCTTGGGTCGCGGAGCGGGAGGGATCTACGAGCAGTACTTC. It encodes CASSLGRGAGGIYEQYF.

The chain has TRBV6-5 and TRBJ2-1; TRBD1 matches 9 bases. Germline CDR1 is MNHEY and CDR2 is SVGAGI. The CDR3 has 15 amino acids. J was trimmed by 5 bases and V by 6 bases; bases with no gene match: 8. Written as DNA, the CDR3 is TGTGCCAGCAGAGTGGGACAGGGAAACGACAATGAGCAGTTCTTC. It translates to CASRVGQGNDNEQFF.

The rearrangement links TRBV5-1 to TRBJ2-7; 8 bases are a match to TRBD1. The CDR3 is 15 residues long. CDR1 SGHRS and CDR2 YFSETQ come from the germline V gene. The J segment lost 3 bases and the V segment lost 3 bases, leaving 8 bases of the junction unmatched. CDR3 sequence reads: CASSSGTGSFYEQYF. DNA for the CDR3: TGCGCCAGCAGCTCCGGGACAGGAAGTTTCTACGAGCAGTACTTC. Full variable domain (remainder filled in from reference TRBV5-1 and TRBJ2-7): KAGVTQTPRYLIKTRGQQVTLSCSPISGHRSVSWYQQTPGQGLQFLFEYFSETQRNKGNFPGRFSGRQFSNSRSEMNVSTLELGDSALYLCASSSGTGSFYEQYFGPGTRLTVT.

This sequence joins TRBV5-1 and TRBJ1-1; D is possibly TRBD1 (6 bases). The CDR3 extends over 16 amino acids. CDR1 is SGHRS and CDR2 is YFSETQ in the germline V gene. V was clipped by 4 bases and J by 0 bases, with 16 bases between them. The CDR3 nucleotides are TGCGCCAGCAGCCACAGCTCTGGACAGATGAACACTGAAGCTTTCTTT. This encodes CASSHSSGQMNTEAFF.

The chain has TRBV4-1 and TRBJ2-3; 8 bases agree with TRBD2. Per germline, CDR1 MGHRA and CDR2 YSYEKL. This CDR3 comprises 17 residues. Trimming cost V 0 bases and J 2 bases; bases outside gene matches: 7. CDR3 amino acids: CASSQDGGRPPTDTQYF. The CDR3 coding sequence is TGCGCCAGCAGCCAAGATGGCGGGAGGCCCCCCACAGATACGCAGTATTTT.

CDR3 nucleotide sequence: TGTGCCAGTAGTATCCTCGGGGCCTACGAGCAGTACTTC. Protein sequence: CASSILGAYEQYF. The chain combines TRBV19 with TRBJ2-7; maybe TRBD2 (5 bases). V lost 3 bases, J lost 2 bases, and 8 bases lay in between. The CDR3 consists of 13 residues. Looked up from germline, CDR1 is LNHDA and CDR2 is SQIVND (reference sequence).

CDR3 in DNA: TGCGCCAGCAGCTCCCTGGGGGGGGGATACTACGAGCAGTACTTC. Amino acid sequence: CASSSLGGGYYEQYF. The V and J genes are TRBV5-1 and TRBJ2-7, with TRBD2 matching 7 bases. The germline V gene encodes CDR1 SGHRS and CDR2 YFSETQ. CDR3 size: 15 residues. V gave up 3 bases and J gave up 3 bases; unmatched junction bases: 9.

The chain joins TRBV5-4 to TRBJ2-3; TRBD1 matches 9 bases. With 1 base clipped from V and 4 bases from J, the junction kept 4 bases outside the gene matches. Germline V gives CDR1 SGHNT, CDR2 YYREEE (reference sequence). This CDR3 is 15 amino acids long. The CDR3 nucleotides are TGTGCCAGCAGCTTGTTGGACAGGGGCCCAGATACGCAGTATTTT. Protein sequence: CASSLLDRGPDTQYF.

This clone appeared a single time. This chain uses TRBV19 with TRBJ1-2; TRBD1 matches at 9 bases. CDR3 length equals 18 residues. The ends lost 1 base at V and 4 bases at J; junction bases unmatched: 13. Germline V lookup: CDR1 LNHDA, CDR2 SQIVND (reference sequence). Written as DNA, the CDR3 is TGTGCCAGTAGTATAGCTTTCGGTCGGGACAGGGCAATCTATGGCTACACCTTC. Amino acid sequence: CASSIAFGRDRAIYGYTF.

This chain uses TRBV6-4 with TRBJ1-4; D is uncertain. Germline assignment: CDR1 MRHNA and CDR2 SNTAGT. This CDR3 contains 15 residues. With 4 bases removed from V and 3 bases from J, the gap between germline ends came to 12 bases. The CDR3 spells CASSALGRANEKLFF. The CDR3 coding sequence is TGTGCCAGCAGTGCCCTAGGGAGGGCTAATGAAAAACTGTTTTTT.